This entry concerns a single T cell receptor (beta chain). The sample comes from a study of blood T cell repertoires in COVID-19. Germline CDR1 reads MNHEY; CDR2 reads SMNVEV (reference sequence). V lost 3 bases and J 0 bases, leaving 11 bases between the germline ends. The CDR3 runs to 16 residues. The table came from immunoSEQ multiplex PCR; TCRdb's copy has only in-frame clones and leaves some out. The table has 200,000 or so clones, roughly 85% seen once. Sequences were obtained from PBMCs or T cells enriched from blood (not recorded which). V gene TRBV27 combines with J gene TRBJ2-2; D is perhaps TRBD1 (5 bases). The source is a woman aged 40-49 years with acute COVID-19. CDR3 DNA: TGTGCCAGCAGTTTCTCGACAGCCGCGAACACCGGGGAGCTGTTTTTT. This encodes CASSFSTAANTGELFF.